The text below deals with one TCR beta chain. The data stem from a study of T cell responses to AZD1222 COVID-19 vaccine. Per germline, CDR1 LNHDA and CDR2 SQIVND (reference sequence). This CDR3 region has 15 residues. Trimming took 7 bases from V and 4 from J; bases not matched to a gene: 6. The protocol was immunoSEQ multiplex PCR, while the TCRdb copy is restricted to in-frame clones and leaves out a portion. This sample carries roughly 100,000 clones, 91% of them seen once, and the ten largest clones take about 48%. This sample comprised peripheral blood, obtained on day 0 of AZD1222 vaccination. This TCR derives from an adult in good health. The gene calls are TRBV19 and TRBJ2-2; 10 bases agree with TRBD1. The CDR3 DNA is TGTGCCAGTATGATTAGGACAGGGGGCACCGGGGAGCTGTTTTTT. Translation gives CASMIRTGGTGELFF.